This TCR beta chain was captured in a study of CD8 T cells in ankylosing spondylitis. It was by quantitative 5'-RACE with molecular barcodes that TCR beta libraries were made. In TCRdb, the 5' RACE reads were re-called with MiXCR into one record per CDR3 protein. This sample has 210,000 or so distinct CDR3 sequences, with approximately 7.6% found just once. CDR3 length: 12 residues. Germline V gene data show CDR1 as GTSNPN and CDR2 as SVGIG (reference sequence). Trimming cost V 8 bases and J 7 bases, with 15 bases left between them. Study-wide points: Disease-linked clones displayed a CD8+ phenotype and appeared relatively rarely in peripheral blood. Past research had described some motif variants in reactive arthritis synovial fluid and blood.

Of note for this clonotype: The antigen remains unidentified.

The gene calls are TRBV30 and TRBJ2-1, with D maybe TRBD2 (5 bases). Sequencing used blood, either unsorted or a sorted T cell fraction (not recorded which). This receptor was taken from a female donor with ankylosing spondylitis or in good health (not recorded which). The CDR3 DNA sequence: TGTGCCAAGAGCCGGGGTACTAATGAGCAGTTCTTC. It yields the protein CAKSRGTNEQFF.